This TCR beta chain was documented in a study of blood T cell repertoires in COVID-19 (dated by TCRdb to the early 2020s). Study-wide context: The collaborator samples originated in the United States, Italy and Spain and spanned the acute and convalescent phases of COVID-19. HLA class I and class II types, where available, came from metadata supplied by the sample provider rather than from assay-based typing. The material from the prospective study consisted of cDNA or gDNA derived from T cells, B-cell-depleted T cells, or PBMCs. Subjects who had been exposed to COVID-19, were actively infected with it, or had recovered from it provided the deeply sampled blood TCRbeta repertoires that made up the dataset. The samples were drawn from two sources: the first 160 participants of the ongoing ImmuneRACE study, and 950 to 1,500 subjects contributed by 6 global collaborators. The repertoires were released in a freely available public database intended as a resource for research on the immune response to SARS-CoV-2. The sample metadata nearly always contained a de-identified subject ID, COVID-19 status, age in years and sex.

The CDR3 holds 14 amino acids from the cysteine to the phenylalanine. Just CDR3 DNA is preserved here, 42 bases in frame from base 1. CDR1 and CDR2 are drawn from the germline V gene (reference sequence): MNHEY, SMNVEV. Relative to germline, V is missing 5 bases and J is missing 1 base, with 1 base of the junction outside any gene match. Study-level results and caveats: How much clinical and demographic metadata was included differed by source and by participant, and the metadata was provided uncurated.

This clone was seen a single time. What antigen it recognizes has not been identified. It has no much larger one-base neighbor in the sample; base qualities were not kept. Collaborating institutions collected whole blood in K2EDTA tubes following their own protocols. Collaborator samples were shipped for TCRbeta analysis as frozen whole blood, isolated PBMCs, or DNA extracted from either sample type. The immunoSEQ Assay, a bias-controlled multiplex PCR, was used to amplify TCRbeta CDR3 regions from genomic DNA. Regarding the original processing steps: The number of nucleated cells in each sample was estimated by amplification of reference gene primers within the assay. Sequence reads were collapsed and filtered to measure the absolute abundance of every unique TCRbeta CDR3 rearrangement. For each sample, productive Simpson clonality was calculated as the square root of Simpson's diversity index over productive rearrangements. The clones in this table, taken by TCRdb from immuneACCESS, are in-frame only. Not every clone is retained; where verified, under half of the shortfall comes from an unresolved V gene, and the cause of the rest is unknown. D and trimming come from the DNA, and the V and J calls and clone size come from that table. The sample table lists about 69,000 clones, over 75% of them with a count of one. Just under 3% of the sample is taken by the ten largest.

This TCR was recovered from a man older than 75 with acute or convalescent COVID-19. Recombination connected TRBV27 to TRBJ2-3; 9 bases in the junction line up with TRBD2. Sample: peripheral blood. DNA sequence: TGTGCCAGCAGTCGGACTAGCGGCACAGATACGCAGTATTTT. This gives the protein CASSRTSGTDTQYF.